This TCR beta chain is drawn from a study of shared clonotypes between healthy human individuals. Study results and caveats: Sampling was confined to blood; repertoires within tissues likely differ.

There are 16 residues in the CDR3. CDR1 is ENHRY and CDR2 is SYGVKD in the germline V gene. Trimming cost V 7 bases and J 8 bases, with 26 bases left between them. Donors were Caucasian adults residing in Nashville, Tennessee, USA. The table lists this clone with a count of one. Its specificity is unknown. Investigators spread the genomic DNA of each subset evenly over several immunoSEQ plates. Produced via immunoSEQ multiplex PCR; TCRdb's table is partial and in-frame only. The profile shows 2 million to 2.5 million clones, more than 80% of them singletons. The sequencing input was naive CD4+ T cells from PBMCs. The sample's subset: CD45RA+ positively selected. This TCR was sampled from a young man in good health. Some clones in this sample may be carry-over from other donors' samples. V and J are TRBV10-3 and TRBJ1-1; weak D call: TRBD1 (6 bases). DNA of the CDR3: TGTGCCATCATGGTCCTGTCCCAGGGGCTCCCATTGGAAGCTTTCTTT. Amino acid sequence: CAIMVLSQGLPLEAFF.